The entry below gives a single T cell receptor beta chain sequence along with its context. This record comes from a study of T cells in tuberculosis. Study-wide context: A South African cohort included IGRA-negative adolescents, latently infected IGRA-positive adolescents and adults with active tuberculosis.

The repertoire was sequenced with immunoSEQ multiplex PCR; TCRdb's copy has only in-frame clones and lacks some. The sample has tens of thousands of clones, approximately 94% seen once. Time point described: new active TB diagnosis, blood taken before or within 7 days of starting treatment. This CDR3 is built from 16 residues. Germline V gene sequence: CDR1 ENHRY, CDR2 SYGVKD. Unmatched junction bases numbered 1, after V lost 4 bases and J lost 2 bases. The sequence derives from an adult with tuberculosis. The chain has TRBV10-3 and TRBJ2-5; 16 nucleotides match TRBD2. The specimen was PBMCs, collected at tuberculosis diagnosis. This CDR3 is CAISVGLAGGQETQYF. DNA of the CDR3: TGTGCCATCAGTGTGGGACTAGCGGGGGGGCAAGAGACCCAGTACTTC.